This T cell receptor beta chain came from a study of metastatic and nonmetastatic thyroid tumors. TCRdb reprocessed the PCR reads via MiXCR. Of roughly 29,000 clones in the sample, 20% to 25% were seen once. Trimming cost V 5 bases and J 7 bases; bases outside gene matches: 20. The CDR3 consists of 17 residues. Looked up from germline, CDR1 is MDHEN and CDR2 is SYDVKM. Before thyroid surgery, none of the patients had received any treatment. The specimen sequenced was blood. The genes are TRBV28 and TRBJ2-7, with 7 bases fitting TRBD2. This TCR came from a female donor with papillary thyroid cancer or a benign thyroid nodule (not recorded which). Some clones in this sample may be carry-over from other donors' samples. The CDR3 nucleotides are TGTGCCAGCAGTCCATATTCGGATCCGGGGGGAACGTGGGAGCAGTACTTC. Translation: CASSPYSDPGGTWEQYF.